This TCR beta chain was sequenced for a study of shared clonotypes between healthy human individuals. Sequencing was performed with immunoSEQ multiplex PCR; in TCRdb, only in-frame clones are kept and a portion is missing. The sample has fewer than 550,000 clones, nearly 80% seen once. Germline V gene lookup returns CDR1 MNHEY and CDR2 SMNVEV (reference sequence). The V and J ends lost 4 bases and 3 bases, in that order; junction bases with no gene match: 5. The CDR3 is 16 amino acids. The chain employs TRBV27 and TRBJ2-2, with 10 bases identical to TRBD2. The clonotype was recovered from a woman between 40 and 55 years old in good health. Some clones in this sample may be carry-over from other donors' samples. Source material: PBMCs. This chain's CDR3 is CASSWGLASYTGELFF. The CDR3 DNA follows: TGTGCCAGCAGTTGGGGACTAGCGAGTTACACCGGGGAGCTGTTTTTT.